This entry features one TCR beta chain sequence. This sample was taken from a study of blood T cell repertoires in COVID-19. Study background: The samples span acute and convalescent COVID-19 from the United States, Italy and Spain.

TCRdb's table, derived via immunoSEQ multiplex PCR, lists solely in-frame clones and lacks some. The profile shows some 180,000 clones, 85% to 90% of them singletons. This CDR3 spans 14 amino acids. Trimming took 5 bases from V and 1 from J; bases not matched to a gene: 3. Looked up from germline, CDR1 is SGHDN and CDR2 is FVKESK. This sequence originates from a woman older than 75 with COVID-19, enrolled during active disease. Sequences were obtained from peripheral blood. The J gene is TRBJ1-1, the V gene TRBV14; 8 bases align to TRBD1. The CDR3 sequence: CASSFGQGNTEAFF. DNA of the CDR3: TGTGCCAGCAGCTTCGGACAGGGGAACACTGAAGCTTTCTTT.